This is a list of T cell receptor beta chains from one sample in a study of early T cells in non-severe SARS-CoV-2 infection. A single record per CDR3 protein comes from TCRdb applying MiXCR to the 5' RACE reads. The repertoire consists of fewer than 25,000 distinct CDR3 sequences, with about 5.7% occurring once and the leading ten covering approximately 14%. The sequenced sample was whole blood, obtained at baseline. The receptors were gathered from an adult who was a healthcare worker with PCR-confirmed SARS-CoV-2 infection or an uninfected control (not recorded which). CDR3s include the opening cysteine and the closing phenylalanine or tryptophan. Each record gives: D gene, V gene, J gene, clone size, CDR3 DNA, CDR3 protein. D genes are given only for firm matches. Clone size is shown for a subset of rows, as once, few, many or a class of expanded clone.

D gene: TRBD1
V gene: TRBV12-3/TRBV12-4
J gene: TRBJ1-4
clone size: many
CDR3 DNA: TGTGCCAGCAGCGCGATAGGGGGCAAAGGAGAAAAACTGTTTTTT
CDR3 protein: CASSAIGGKGEKLFF

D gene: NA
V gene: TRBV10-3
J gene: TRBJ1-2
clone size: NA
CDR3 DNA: TGTGCCATCAGTGAGTCTGGACCTGGCCTTAGAAGCTACACCTTC
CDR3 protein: CAISESGPGLRSYTF

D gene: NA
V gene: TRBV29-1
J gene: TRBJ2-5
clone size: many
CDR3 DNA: TGCAGCGCGCATGCGGCGAGAGAGACCCAGTACTTC
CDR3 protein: CSAHAARETQYF

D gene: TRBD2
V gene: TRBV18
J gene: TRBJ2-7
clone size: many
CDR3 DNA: TGTGCCAGCTCACCAACGGGAGGGTACGAGCAGTACTTC
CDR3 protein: CASSPTGGYEQYF

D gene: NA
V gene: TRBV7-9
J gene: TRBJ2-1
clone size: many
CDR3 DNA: TGTGCCAGCAGCTTAACGCAATCCGGACGTATAGGGCAGTTCTTC
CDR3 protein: CASSLTQSGRIGQFF

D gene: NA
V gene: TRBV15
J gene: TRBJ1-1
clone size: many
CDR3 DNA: TGTGCCACCAGCAGAGACCCAGCTAACACTGAAGCTTTCTTT
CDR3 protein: CATSRDPANTEAFF

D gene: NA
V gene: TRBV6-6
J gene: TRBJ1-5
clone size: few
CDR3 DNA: TGTGCCAGCAGTTACGACAATCAGCCCCAGCATTTT
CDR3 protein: CASSYDNQPQHF

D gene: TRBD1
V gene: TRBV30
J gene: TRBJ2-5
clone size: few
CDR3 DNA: TGTGCCGGCACAGCCAGGGGGTTGGAGACCCAGTACTTC
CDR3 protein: CAGTARGLETQYF

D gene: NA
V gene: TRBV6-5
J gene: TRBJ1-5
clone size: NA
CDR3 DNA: TGTGCCAGCAGTTACCGTCAGGGGTTTAGCAATCAGCCCCAGCATTTT
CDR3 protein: CASSYRQGFSNQPQHF

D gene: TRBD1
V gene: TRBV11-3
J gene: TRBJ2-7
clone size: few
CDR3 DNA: TGTGCCAGCAGCTTAGAGACAGGGGACCTCTACGAGCAGTACTTC
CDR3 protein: CASSLETGDLYEQYF

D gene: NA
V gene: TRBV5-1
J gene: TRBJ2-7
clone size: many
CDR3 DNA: TGCGCCAGCAGCTGGGACAAGACAGGGAGGGGTGAGCAGTACTTC
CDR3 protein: CASSWDKTGRGEQYF

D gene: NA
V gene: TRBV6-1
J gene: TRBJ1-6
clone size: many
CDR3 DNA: TGTGCCAGCAGTGAAGGATTCCAGGGGACGGATATATCTCGCACCCTCCACTTT
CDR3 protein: CASSEGFQGTDISRTLHF

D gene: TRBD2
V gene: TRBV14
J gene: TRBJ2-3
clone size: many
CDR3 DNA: TGTGCCAGCAGCCAAATGACTAGCCCATATGGGACAGATACGCAGTATTTT
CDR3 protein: CASSQMTSPYGTDTQYF

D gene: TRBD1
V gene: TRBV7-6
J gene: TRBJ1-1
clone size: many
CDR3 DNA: TGTGCCACCATGAGACAGGGGACGGGCACTGAAGCTTTCTTT
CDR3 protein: CATMRQGTGTEAFF

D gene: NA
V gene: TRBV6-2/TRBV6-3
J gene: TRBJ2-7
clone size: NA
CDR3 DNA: TGTGCCAGCAGTTACTGGTACGGATCCTACGAGCAGTACTTC
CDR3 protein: CASSYWYGSYEQYF

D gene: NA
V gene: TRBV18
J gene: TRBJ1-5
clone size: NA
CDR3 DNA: TGTGCCAGCTCACCAGCTGGGGGTTCCTATCAGCCCCAGCATTTT
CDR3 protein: CASSPAGGSYQPQHF

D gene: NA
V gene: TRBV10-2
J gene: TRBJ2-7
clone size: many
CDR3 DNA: TGCGCCAGCAGTGTGAATTCAGGGCCGGGGGAAAAGTACTTC
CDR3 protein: CASSVNSGPGEKYF

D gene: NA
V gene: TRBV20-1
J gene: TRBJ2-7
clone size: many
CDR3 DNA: TGCAGTGCCCCGGGGGCTCTAGAGCAGTACTTC
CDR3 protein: CSAPGALEQYF

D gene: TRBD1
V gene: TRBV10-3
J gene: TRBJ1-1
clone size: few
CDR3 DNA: TGTGCCATCAGTGGGGGACAGGGGATCCCTGAAGCTTTCTTT
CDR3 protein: CAISGGQGIPEAFF

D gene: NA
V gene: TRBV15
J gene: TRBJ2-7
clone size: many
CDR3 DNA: TGTGCCACCAGCAGAGTAGGCCGGGAGTACGAGCAGTACTTC
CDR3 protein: CATSRVGREYEQYF

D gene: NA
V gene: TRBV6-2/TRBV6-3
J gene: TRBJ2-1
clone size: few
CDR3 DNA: TGTGCCAGCAGGGGGAACAGGGAAGGTGAGCAGTTCTTC
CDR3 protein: CASRGNREGEQFF

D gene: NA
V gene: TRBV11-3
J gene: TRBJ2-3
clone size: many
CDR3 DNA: TGTGCCAGCAGCTTCCCTGGGGATACGCAGTATTTT
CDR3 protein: CASSFPGDTQYF

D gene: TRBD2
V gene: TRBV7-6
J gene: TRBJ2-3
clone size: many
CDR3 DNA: TGTGCCAGCAGCCCCGACCCGGGACTAGCGTATTATTTT
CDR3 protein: CASSPDPGLAYYF

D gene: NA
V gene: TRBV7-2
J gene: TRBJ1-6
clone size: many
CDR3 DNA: TGTGCCAGCAGCTTAGGTGGGGGGGTCCCCCCCCTCCACTTT
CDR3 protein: CASSLGGGVPPLHF

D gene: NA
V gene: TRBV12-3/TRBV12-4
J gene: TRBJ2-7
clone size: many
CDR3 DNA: TGTGCCAGCAGTTTTAGTGGACAGACCTACGAGCAGTACTTC
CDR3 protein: CASSFSGQTYEQYF

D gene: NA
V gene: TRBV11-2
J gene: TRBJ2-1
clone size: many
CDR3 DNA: TGTGCCAGCAGCTTAGGACAGAACAATGAGCAGTTCTTC
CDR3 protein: CASSLGQNNEQFF

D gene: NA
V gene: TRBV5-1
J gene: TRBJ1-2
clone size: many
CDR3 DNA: TGCGCCAGCAGCCCTGGGCGGACCTATGGCTACACCTTC
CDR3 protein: CASSPGRTYGYTF

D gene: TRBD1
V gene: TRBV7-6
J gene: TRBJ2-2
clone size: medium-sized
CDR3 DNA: TGTGCCAGCAGCCTAAGGGACAGTAGGAGCGGGGAGCTGTTTTTT
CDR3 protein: CASSLRDSRSGELFF

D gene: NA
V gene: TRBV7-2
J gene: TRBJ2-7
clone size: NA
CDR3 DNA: TGTGCCAGCAGCTTGACAGACCCCCCTCACGAGCAGTACTTC
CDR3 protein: CASSLTDPPHEQYF

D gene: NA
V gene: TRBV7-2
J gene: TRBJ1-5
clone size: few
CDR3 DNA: TGTGCCAGCAGCCGGCAGGGTTACAATCAGCCCCAGCATTTT
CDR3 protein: CASSRQGYNQPQHF

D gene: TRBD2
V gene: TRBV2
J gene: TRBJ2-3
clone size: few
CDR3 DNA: TGTGCCAGTTTGCGGGGGGTGACAGATACGCAGTATTTT
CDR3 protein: CASLRGVTDTQYF

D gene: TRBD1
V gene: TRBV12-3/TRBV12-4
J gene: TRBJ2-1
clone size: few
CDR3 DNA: TGTGCCAGCAGTTCCGGGACAGGGGAGCATGAGCAGTTCTTC
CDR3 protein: CASSSGTGEHEQFF

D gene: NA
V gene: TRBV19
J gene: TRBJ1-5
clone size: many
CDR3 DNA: TGTGCCAGTAGTATAGACGTACAGGGACAGCCCCAGCATTTT
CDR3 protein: CASSIDVQGQPQHF

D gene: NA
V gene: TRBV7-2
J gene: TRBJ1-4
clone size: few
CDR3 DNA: TGTGCCAGCAGCTTATCGCGGTTAACTAATGAAAAACTGTTTTTT
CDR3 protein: CASSLSRLTNEKLFF

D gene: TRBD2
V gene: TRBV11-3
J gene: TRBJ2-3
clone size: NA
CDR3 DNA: TGTGCCAGCAGCTTACGAGCGGGGTTAACGCAGTATTTT
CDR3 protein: CASSLRAGLTQYF

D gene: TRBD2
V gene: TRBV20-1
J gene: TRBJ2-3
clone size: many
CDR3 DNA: TGCAGTGCTGGGTCCCTAGCGGGGGCCTACACAGATACGCAGTATTTT
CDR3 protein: CSAGSLAGAYTDTQYF

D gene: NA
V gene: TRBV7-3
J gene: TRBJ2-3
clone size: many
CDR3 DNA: TGTGCCAGCAGCCCCTACTCTGGTCGCGATACGCAGTATTTT
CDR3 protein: CASSPYSGRDTQYF

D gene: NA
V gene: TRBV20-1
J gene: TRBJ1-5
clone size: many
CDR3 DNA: TGCAGTGCTAGAGATGACAGGCTCTATAGCAATCAGCCCCAGCATTTT
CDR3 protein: CSARDDRLYSNQPQHF

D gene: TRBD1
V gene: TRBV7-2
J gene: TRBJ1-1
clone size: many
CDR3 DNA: TGTGCCAGCAGTTCCCGACAGGGAAGATTGAACACTGAAGCTTTCTTT
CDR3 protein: CASSSRQGRLNTEAFF

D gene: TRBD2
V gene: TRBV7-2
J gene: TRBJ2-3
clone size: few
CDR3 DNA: TGTGCCAGCAGCCCAAGGCCGGGACTAGCGACAGATACGCAGTATTTT
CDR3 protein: CASSPRPGLATDTQYF

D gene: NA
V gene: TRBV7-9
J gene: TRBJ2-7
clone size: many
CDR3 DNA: TGTGCCAGCAGCTCGGACACTCGGGACGGGCAGTACTTC
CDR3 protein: CASSSDTRDGQYF

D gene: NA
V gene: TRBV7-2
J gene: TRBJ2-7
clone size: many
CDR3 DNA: TGTGCCAGCACGCCAGGGGTTGGTTACGAGCAGTACTTC
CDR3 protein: CASTPGVGYEQYF

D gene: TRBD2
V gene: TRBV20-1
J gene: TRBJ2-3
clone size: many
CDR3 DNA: TGCAGTGCTTTCGCCCCGGGACTAGCCCCAGATACGCAGTATTTT
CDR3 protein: CSAFAPGLAPDTQYF

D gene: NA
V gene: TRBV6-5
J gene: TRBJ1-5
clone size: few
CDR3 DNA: TGTGCCAGCAGTTACTCGAACGGACGCAATCAGCCCCAGCATTTT
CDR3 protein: CASSYSNGRNQPQHF

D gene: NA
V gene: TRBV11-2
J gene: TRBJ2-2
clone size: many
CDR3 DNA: TGTGCCAGCAGCCGCGAAAGGGCCGGGGAGCTGTTTTTT
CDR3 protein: CASSRERAGELFF

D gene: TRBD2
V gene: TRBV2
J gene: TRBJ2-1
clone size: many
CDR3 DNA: TGTGCCAGCATTCGGGAGGGCGATGAGCAGTTCTTC
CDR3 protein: CASIREGDEQFF

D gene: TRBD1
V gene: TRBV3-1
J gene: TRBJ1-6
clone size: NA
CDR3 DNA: TGTGCCAGCAGCCCGCTAGGGGACAGGGCCCATTCACCCCTCCACTTT
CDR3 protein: CASSPLGDRAHSPLHF

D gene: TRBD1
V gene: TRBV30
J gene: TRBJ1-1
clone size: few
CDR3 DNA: TGTGCCTGGCGACAGGGGCGGGAGGACACTGAAGCTTTCTTT
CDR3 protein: CAWRQGREDTEAFF

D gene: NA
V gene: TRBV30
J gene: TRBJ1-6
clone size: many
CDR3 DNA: TGTGCCTGGATCGGGGACCGCGGTTCACCCCTCCACTTT
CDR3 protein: CAWIGDRGSPLHF

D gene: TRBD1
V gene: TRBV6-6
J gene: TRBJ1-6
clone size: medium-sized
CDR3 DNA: TGTGCCAGCACACCACACCGGACAGGAACCAATTCACCCCTCCACTTT
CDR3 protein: CASTPHRTGTNSPLHF

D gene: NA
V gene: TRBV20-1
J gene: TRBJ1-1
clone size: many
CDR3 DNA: TGCAGTGCTAGCCGGGGCACTGAAGCTTTCTTT
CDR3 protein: CSASRGTEAFF